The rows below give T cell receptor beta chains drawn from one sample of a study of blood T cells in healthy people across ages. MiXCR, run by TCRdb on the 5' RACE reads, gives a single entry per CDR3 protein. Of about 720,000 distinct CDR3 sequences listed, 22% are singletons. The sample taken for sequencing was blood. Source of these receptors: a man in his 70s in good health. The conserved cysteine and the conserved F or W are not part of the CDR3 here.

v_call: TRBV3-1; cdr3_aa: ANSSGWRGGENEQF
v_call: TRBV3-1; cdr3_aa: ASSQDSSYYQETQY
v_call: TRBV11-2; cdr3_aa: ASNSDLGYTEAF
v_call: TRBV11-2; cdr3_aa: ASSPRLGEQY
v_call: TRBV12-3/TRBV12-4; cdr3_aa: ASSSGLGVEY
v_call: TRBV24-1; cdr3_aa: ATSDPGLAGATEQF
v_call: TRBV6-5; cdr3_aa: ASSYSRDRGLHGYT
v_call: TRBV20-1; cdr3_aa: SAPGHLSTDTQY
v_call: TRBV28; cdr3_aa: ASSSRRPDYNEQF
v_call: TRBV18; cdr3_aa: ASSLNPGGSYEQY
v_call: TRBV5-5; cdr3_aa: ASSLGTSTWDTQY
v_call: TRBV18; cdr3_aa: ASSRGLAGTEQF
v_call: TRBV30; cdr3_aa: AWSGGPNEKLF
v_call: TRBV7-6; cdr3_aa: ASSFGSGRVRTDTQY
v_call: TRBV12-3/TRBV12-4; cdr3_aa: ASSTHLAGYYGYT
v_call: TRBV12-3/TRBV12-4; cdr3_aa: ASSLASGGYQETQY
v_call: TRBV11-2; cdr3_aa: ASSKQGVQETQY
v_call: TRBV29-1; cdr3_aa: SVDGPLNNEQF
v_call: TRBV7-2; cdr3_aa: ASSSSTSETQY
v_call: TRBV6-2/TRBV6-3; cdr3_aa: ASSSRPGTPDTQY
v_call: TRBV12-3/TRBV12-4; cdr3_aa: ASRMGVQPQH
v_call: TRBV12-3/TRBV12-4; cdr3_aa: ASSLRGAVRTGELF
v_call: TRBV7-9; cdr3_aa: ASSSWTENSPLH
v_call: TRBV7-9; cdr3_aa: ASSPTRGNEQF
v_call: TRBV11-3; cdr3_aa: ASSSTSGINTEAF
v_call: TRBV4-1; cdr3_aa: ASSQLGTSGQETQY
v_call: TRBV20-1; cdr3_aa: SASNSAGGGTSYEQY
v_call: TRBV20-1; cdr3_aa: SASPAGNTIY
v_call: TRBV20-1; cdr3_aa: SAREGGWGNQPQH
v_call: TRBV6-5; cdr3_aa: ASSYEGSSYNEQF
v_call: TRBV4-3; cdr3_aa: ASSQDQGAFKDTQY
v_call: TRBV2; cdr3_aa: ASSGINEKLF
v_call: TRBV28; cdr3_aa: ASSLSRVNFQPQH
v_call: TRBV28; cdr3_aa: ASTLTSYNEQF
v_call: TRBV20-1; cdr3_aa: SAQTVEGVPGYT
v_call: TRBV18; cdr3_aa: ASSPPLQGPSTDTQY
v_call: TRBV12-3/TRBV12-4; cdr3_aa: ATTSGRIVSTDTQY